This T cell receptor (beta chain) was captured in a study of breast tumors, draining lymph nodes, adjacent tissues. Samples came from axillary lymph nodes draining the breast cancer. TCRdb re-derived calls from the multiplex PCR reads in MiXCR, one entry per CDR3 protein. This sample yields 200,000 to 250,000 distinct CDR3 sequences, of which less than 40% are seen a single time; 3% to 4% belongs to the top ten. In this sample, this clonotype turned up a few times. A read error may be the cause here, since a much bigger clone is one base away. The germline gives CDR1 MNHNS, CDR2 SASEGT. The CDR3 spans 14 residues.

The specimen sequenced was axillary lymph node tissue. This chain joins TRBV6-1 and TRBJ2-1, with 11 bases matching TRBD2. This receptor was identified in a female donor with breast cancer. Some clones in this sample may be carry-over from other donors' samples. CDR3 DNA sequence: TGTGCCAGCAGGGGGACTAGCGGTTACAATAAGCAGTTCTTC. It is translated as CASRGTSGYNKQFF.